This entry features one T cell receptor (beta chain) sequence. Germline CDR1 is SGHDT and CDR2 is YYEEEE. This CDR3 region has 16 residues. V lost 1 base and J lost 1, with 12 bases in between. Sequencing used immunoSEQ multiplex PCR; TCRdb keeps in-frame clones, though not all of them. Among hundreds of thousands of clones listed, 70% to 90% were seen once. The entry originates in a study of blood T cell repertoires in COVID-19. At the level of the study: From T cells, B-cell-depleted T cells, or PBMCs came the material, which was cDNA or gDNA.

Participant age was roughly 18 to 95 years, and participants resided in 25 or so US areas. The clonotype originates from a man younger than 40 who had recovered from COVID-19. The chain combines TRBV5-6 with TRBJ2-4; D is possibly TRBD2 (5 bases). The sample taken for sequencing was PBMCs or T cells enriched from blood (not recorded which). CDR3: CASSLSGEWAKNIQYF. The CDR3 DNA is TGTGCCAGCAGCTTGTCCGGGGAATGGGCCAAAAACATTCAGTACTTC.